This TCR beta chain was sequenced for a study of blood T cell repertoires in COVID-19. Overall study context: Spain, Italy and the United States supplied samples that represented acute and convalescent COVID-19.

The method was immunoSEQ multiplex PCR; TCRdb's version includes in-frame clones alone and lacks a portion of them. The sample yields 150,000 to 200,000 clones, about 80% seen once. Patients from Seattle were sampled longitudinally, starting during active infection. V was pared by 6 bases and J by 10 bases, with 16 bases between. This CDR3 comprises 14 residues. Germline lookup yields CDR1 SGHDN and CDR2 FVKESK. The origin of this receptor is a woman between 40 and 50 years old with COVID-19, enrolled during active disease. Specimen: peripheral blood. The chain is built from TRBV14 and TRBJ1-6; D unclear. Written as DNA, the CDR3 is TGTGCCAGCAGAGAGAACGGGGTTGGCTCACCCCTCCACTTT. Protein: CASRENGVGSPLHF.